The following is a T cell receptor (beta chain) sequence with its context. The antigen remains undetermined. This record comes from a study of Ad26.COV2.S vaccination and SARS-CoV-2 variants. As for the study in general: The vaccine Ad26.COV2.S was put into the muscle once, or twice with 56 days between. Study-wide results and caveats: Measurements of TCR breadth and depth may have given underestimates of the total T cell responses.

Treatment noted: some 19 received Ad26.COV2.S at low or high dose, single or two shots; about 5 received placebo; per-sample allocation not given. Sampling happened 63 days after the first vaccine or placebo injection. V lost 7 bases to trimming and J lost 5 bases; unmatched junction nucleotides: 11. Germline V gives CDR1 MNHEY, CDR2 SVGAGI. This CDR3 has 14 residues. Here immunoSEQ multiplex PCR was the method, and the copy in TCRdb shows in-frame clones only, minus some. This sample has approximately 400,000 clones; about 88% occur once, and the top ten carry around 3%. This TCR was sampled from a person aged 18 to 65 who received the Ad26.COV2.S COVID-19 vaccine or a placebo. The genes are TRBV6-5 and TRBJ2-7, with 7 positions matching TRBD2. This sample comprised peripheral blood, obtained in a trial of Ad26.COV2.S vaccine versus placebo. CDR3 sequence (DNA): TGTGCCAGCAACACGCGGGAGTCAGTCCACGAGCAGTACTTC. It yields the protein CASNTRESVHEQYF.